This T cell receptor beta chain derives from a study of somatic mutations in cytotoxic T cells in rheumatoid arthritis. Whole-study findings and limits: With approximately 66 patients examined, under ten had a largest CD8+ clone exceeding 20% of CD8+ cells.

This CDR3 has 15 residues. Trimming took 0 bases from V and 8 from J, leaving 15 bases between them. The germline CDR1 and CDR2 sequences are SGDLS and YYNGEE. Note on this clone: Its antigen is not known.

Sequencing was performed with immunoSEQ multiplex PCR; in TCRdb, only in-frame clones are kept and a portion is missing. Of tens of thousands of clones in the sample, about 83% were seen once. The sample consisted of CD8+ T cells sorted from blood. The V gene is TRBV9, the J gene TRBJ2-1; no clear D gene. This receptor was taken from an adult with rheumatoid arthritis. CDR3 nucleotide sequence: TGTGCCAGCAGCGTAGAGGGTAATAGCTGGGATGAGCAGTTCTTC. This codes for CASSVEGNSWDEQFF.